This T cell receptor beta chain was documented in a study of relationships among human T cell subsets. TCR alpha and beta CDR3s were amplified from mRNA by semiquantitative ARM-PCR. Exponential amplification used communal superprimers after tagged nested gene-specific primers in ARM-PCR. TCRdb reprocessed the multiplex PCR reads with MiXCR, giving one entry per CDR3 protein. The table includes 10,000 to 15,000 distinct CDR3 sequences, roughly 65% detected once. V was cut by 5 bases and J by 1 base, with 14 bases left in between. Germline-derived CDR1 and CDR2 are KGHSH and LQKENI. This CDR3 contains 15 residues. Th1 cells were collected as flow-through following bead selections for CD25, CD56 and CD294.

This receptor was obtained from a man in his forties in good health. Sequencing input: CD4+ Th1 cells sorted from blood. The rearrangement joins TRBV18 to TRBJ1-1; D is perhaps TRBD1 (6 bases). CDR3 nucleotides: TGTGCCAGCTCATCCCTCCGGACAGAGAACACTGAAGCTTTCTTT. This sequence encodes CASSSLRTENTEAFF.